The 16 T cell receptor beta chains listed next were all sequenced from one sample in a study of beta chain features in type 1 diabetes. Isolated RNA was reverse transcribed in full, so expressed TCRB transcripts were sequenced. Profiled with immunoSEQ multiplex PCR; TCRdb holds only in-frame clones, not every one. The table has 640,000 or so clones, around 15% seen once. Study-level findings and limits: Across all four CD4+ subsets, people with type 1 diabetes showed modestly shorter TCRB CDR3s.

Their specific antigens are unknown. The source material was naive CD4+ T cells from blood. All receptors derive from a man between 18 and 35 years old with type 1 diabetes.

This clone was counted a few times. This sequence joins TRBV5-4 and TRBJ2-2; TRBD2 is a possible D gene (6 bases). CDR1 and CDR2 from the germline V gene are SGHNT and YYREEE (reference sequence). Trimming cost V 6 bases and J 4 bases, with 10 bases left between them. The CDR3 is 13 residues long. CDR3 amino acids: CASNEGLTGELFF. CDR3 sequence (DNA): TGTGCCAGCAATGAGGGACTCACCGGGGAGCTGTTTTTT.

The chain recombines TRBV5-4 with TRBJ2-2; 8 bases line up with TRBD2. The CDR3 consists of 14 residues. In germline, CDR1 is SGHNT, CDR2 YYREEE (reference sequence). V shed 4 bases and J 7 bases; nucleotides not matched to a gene: 6. CDR3 bases: TGTGCCAGCAGCCCGGGGGGGCTGGACGGGGAGCTGTTTTTT. Its protein product is CASSPGGLDGELFF.

The chain combines TRBV27 with TRBJ2-2; D is uncertain. Trimming pared 0 bases from V and 5 bases from J, leaving 4 bases between. Germline V gene lookup returns CDR1 MNHEY and CDR2 SMNVEV (reference sequence). The CDR3 is made up of 13 amino acids. The CDR3 DNA reads TGTGCCAGCAGTTTATCACTAACCGGGGAGCTGTTTTTT. Its translation is CASSLSLTGELFF.

With regard to this clone: This specimen includes other DNA sequences encoding the same CDR3. This chain uses TRBV9 with TRBJ2-6; D gene ambiguous. The CDR3 loop spans 15 amino acids. Trimming removed 2 bases from V and 1 base from J, with 7 bases in between. The V gene's germline CDR1 is SGDLS and CDR2 YYNGEE. The CDR3 loop reads CASSVLGSGANVLTF. CDR3 nucleotide sequence: TGTGCCAGCAGCGTTCTAGGGTCTGGGGCCAACGTCCTGACTTTC.

This chain uses TRBV5-4 with TRBJ1-6; D gene uncertain. This CDR3 region has 13 residues. CDR1 is SGHNT, CDR2 YYREEE, per germline (reference sequence). With 4 bases removed from V and 9 bases from J, the gap between germline ends came to 11 bases. CDR3 amino acids: CASSRPESSPLHF. Here the CDR3 DNA reads TGTGCCAGCAGCCGACCGGAGAGTTCACCCCTCCACTTT.

The chain has TRBV4-2 and TRBJ1-6, with a tentative D call TRBD1 (5 bases). Trimming pared 7 bases from V and 0 bases from J, leaving 10 bases between. This CDR3 is 15 amino acids long. Germline CDR1 is LGHNA and CDR2 is YNFKEQ. The CDR3 loop is CASKTDSSYNSPLHF. The CDR3 region has the DNA TGTGCCAGCAAAACAGACAGCTCCTATAATTCACCCCTCCACTTT.

This clone occurred a few times. CDR3 bases: TGTGCCAGCAGCCCCGGGGCATATAATTCACCCCTCCACTTT. Translated: CASSPGAYNSPLHF. The chain recombines TRBV25-1 with TRBJ1-6; a weak D match, TRBD1 (5 bases). The CDR3 contains 14 residues. Trimming cost V 6 bases and J 4 bases, with 10 bases left between them. From germline, CDR1 is MGHDK and CDR2 SYGVNS.

This clone was observed a handful of times. V gene TRBV5-1 combines with J gene TRBJ1-1; no firm D call. Per the germline V gene, CDR1 is SGHRS and CDR2 is YFSETQ. This CDR3 has 14 residues. Trimming left V 1 base short and J 1 base short, with 8 bases between. The CDR3 DNA follows: TGCGCCAGCAGCTTGCTAGATCGGAACACTGAAGCTTTCTTT. It is translated as CASSLLDRNTEAFF.

The J gene is TRBJ1-1, the V gene TRBV9; TRBD1 agrees at 8 bases. Trimming removed 3 bases from V and 0 bases from J; junction bases left unmatched: 4. This CDR3 spans 15 amino acids. The germline V gene encodes CDR1 SGDLS and CDR2 YYNGEE. CDR3 amino acids: CASSGYRGLNTEAFF. CDR3 bases: TGTGCCAGCAGCGGATACAGGGGGTTGAACACTGAAGCTTTCTTT.

The chain couples TRBV29-1 to TRBJ2-7, with a possible D match to TRBD1 (5 bases). CDR1 and CDR2 from the germline V gene are SQVTM and ANQGSEA. The CDR3 sequence is 13 residues long. V dropped 6 bases and J dropped 2 bases, with 14 bases sitting between them. The CDR3 is CSVTRGIAYEQYF. CDR3 coding DNA: TGCAGCGTGACAAGGGGAATTGCCTACGAGCAGTACTTC.

This clone was seen a handful of times. V gene TRBV14 combines with J gene TRBJ2-3; no clear D gene. The CDR3 runs to 12 residues. The germline V and J ends were trimmed by 4 bases and 2 bases, with 4 bases remaining between them. Looked up from germline, CDR1 is SGHDN and CDR2 is FVKESK. The CDR3 coding sequence is TGTGCCAGCAGCCTATACACAGATACGCAGTATTTT. This gives the protein CASSLYTDTQYF.

The rearrangement links TRBV7-9 to TRBJ2-2; tentative D call: TRBD2 (6 bases). The CDR3 has 15 residues. Germline CDR1 SEHNR, CDR2 FQNEAQ (reference sequence). Trimming cost V 4 bases and J 4 bases, with 13 bases left between them. CDR3 nucleotides: TGTGCCAGCAGCTGGGGAGGACAATCCACCGGGGAGCTGTTTTTT. Translation: CASSWGGQSTGELFF.

The rearrangement uses TRBV4-3 and TRBJ1-4; unclear D gene. Germline CDR1 LGHNA, CDR2 YSLEER. The V end lost 5 bases, the J end lost 5 bases, and 15 bases lay between the germline ends. The CDR3 is 15 amino acids. The CDR3 here is CASSTTDLVNEKLFF. CDR3 DNA: TGCGCCAGCAGCACGACGGACCTCGTGAATGAAAAACTGTTTTTT.

The chain couples TRBV30 to TRBJ2-2, with D perhaps TRBD1 or TRBD2 (6 bases each). The ends were cut back, 8 bases at V and 8 bases at J, with 12 bases in the middle. The CDR3 contains 11 residues. Germline V gene data show CDR1 as GTSNPN and CDR2 as SVGIG (reference sequence). The CDR3 loop reads CAGGRVGELFF. In nucleotides, the CDR3 is TGTGCCGGGGGGCGGGTTGGGGAGCTGTTTTTT.

For this clone: Other DNA sequences in the same sample also yield this CDR3. V usage is TRBV9 and J usage is TRBJ2-7, with a weak D call TRBD2 (6 bases). V was pared by 0 bases and J by 2 bases, with 9 bases between. The CDR3 is made up of 14 amino acids. Germline CDR1 and CDR2: SGDLS and YYNGEE. The CDR3 here is CASSVAPGAYEQYF. The CDR3 nucleotides are TGTGCCAGCAGCGTAGCACCGGGGGCCTACGAGCAGTACTTC.

A note on this clone: Other DNA sequences in this sample translate to the same CDR3. The rearrangement uses TRBV7-2 and TRBJ2-7, with D uncertain. The length of the CDR3 is 13 residues. The germline gives CDR1 SGHTA, CDR2 FQGNSA. With 0 bases removed from V and 3 bases from J, the gap between germline ends came to 6 bases. The CDR3 region is CASSLARSYEQYF. For the CDR3, the DNA is TGTGCCAGCAGCTTAGCCCGGAGCTACGAGCAGTACTTC.